Listed below are T cell receptor beta chains from one sample, sequenced in a study of blood T cell repertoires in COVID-19. Method: immunoSEQ multiplex PCR; TCRdb's copy keeps in-frame clones and lacks some. Of approximately 190,000 clones listed, 70% to 90% are singletons. Sample: peripheral blood. The receptors here all came from a woman in her 40s who had recovered from COVID-19. Each CDR3 is given without its conserved first and last residue.

V gene | CDR3 protein
TRBV3-1/TRBV3-2 | ASSQEDTAYGYT
TRBV6-1 | ASSERDSNQPQH
TRBV27 | ASSFRGGVGEQY
TRBV4-1 | ASSQGLLLAGGSGTQY
TRBV19 | ASTSLAGAQYEQY
TRBV7-2 | ASSLLTGGLDQPQH
TRBV5-1 | ASSLVGTSNTGELF
TRBV5-1 | ASSGGTGTGELF
TRBV28 | ASRQYSLIFPYGYT
TRBV7-2 | ASSLLREVGGELF
TRBV28 | ASSSPGSTIY
TRBV12-3/TRBV12-4 | ASSLYRGTEAF
TRBV10-3 | ATNWALGQETQY
TRBV9 | ASSPPGLADTDTQY
TRBV14 | ASSRWGDAYNEQF
TRBV9 | ASSVAPFSGIADTQY
TRBV6-1 | ASSEGKGGTTEAF
TRBV3-1/TRBV3-2 | ASSPTETGVRSGANVLT
TRBV3-1/TRBV3-2 | ASSQARAAWANVLT
TRBV10-3 | AISPYSGSDYEQY
TRBV6-2/TRBV6-3 | ASSYSLQYGVYEQY
TRBV4-2 | ASSRSRVGGNQPQH
TRBV11-2 | ASKPGLAGSYNEQF
TRBV6-5 | ASSTQYSNQPQH